The 29 T cell receptor beta chains presented below share a single source sample, sequenced in a study of long-term antiretroviral therapy in people with HIV. An immunoSEQ assay, version v3.0, was performed at survey level. Sequenced by immunoSEQ multiplex PCR; TCRdb stores in-frame clones only, minus some. The data contain approximately 30,000 clones, roughly 77% of them singletons. The material sequenced was unsorted PBMCs, taken 1.9 years after starting antiretroviral therapy. The receptors shown here come from a man aged 18 to 30 with HIV.

The chain joins TRBV27 to TRBJ2-2, with D perhaps matching TRBD1 or TRBD2 (5 bases each). Germline CDR1 reads MNHEY; CDR2 reads SMNVEV (reference sequence). This CDR3 region has 16 residues. Trimming removed 0 bases from V and 4 bases from J, with 12 bases in between. The CDR3 here is CASSLSSGLGTGELFF. The CDR3 DNA is TGTGCCAGCAGTTTATCGTCGGGGCTGGGCACCGGGGAGCTGTTTTTT.

V is TRBV2 and J is TRBJ1-5, with a tentative D call TRBD1 (5 bases). The CDR3 is 15 amino acids. The V and J ends lost 6 bases and 7 bases respectively, with 19 bases between them. Germline V lookup: CDR1 SNHLY, CDR2 FYNNEI. This CDR3 is CASRDTGTPVQPQHF. For the CDR3, the DNA is TGTGCCAGCAGGGATACCGGGACCCCTGTGCAGCCCCAGCATTTT. The full variable domain, completed using reference TRBV2 and TRBJ1-5, is EPEVTQTPSHQVTQMGQEVILRCVPISNHLYFYWYRQILGQKVEFLVSFYNNEISEKSEIFDDQFSVERPDGSNFTLKIRSTKLEDSAMYFCASRDTGTPVQPQHFGDGTRLSIL.

This sequence joins TRBV10-2 and TRBJ2-7; D is possibly TRBD1 or TRBD2 (5 bases each). V was shortened by 4 bases and J by 9 bases, with 22 bases between the two germline ends. The CDR3 is 15 residues long. Looked up from germline, CDR1 is WSHSY and CDR2 is SAAADI. DNA of the CDR3: TGCGCCAGCAGTGGGGCCGGGGCACCTGCCCTGGGGCAGTACGTC. Translated: CASSGAGAPALGQYV.

The J gene is TRBJ1-5, the V gene TRBV7-6; tentatively, D is TRBD1 (6 bases). This CDR3 has 17 amino acids. The V gene lost 5 bases and the J gene lost 0 bases, with 17 bases spanning the gap. The germline CDR1 and CDR2 sequences are SGHVS and FNYEAQ. For the CDR3, the DNA is TGTGCCAGCAGCCCAACGATGGGGGCGGATAGCAATCAGCCCCAGCATTTT. Amino acid sequence: CASSPTMGADSNQPQHF.

This clone is medium-sized within its sample. V and J are TRBV2 and TRBJ2-5; 7 bases align to TRBD1. The CDR3 loop spans 12 amino acids. Germline V CDR1 and CDR2: SNHLY, FYNNEI. V dropped 6 bases and J dropped 5; count of bases not matched to a gene: 3. Here the CDR3 DNA reads TGTGCCAGCAGGACGACAGGGGAGACCCAGTACTTC. This encodes CASRTTGETQYF.

The chain combines TRBV2 with TRBJ1-4, with D possibly being TRBD1 (5 bases). With 8 bases removed from V and 8 bases from J, the gap between germline ends came to 15 bases. From germline, CDR1 is SNHLY and CDR2 FYNNEI. The CDR3 has 13 amino acids. In nucleotides, the CDR3 is TGTGCCAGCGGTTTGGTGGGGGGGGAAAAACTGTTTTTT. This gives the protein CASGLVGGEKLFF.

The chain combines TRBV9 with TRBJ2-1; weak D call: TRBD1 (6 bases). CDR1 is SGDLS, CDR2 YYNGEE, per germline. This CDR3 has 17 amino acids. V lost 0 bases and J lost 0, with 13 bases in between. The DNA for the CDR3 is TGTGCCAGCAGCGTAGCAGGGGTCCCGAGCTCCTACAATGAGCAGTTCTTC. Protein product: CASSVAGVPSSYNEQFF.

This chain joins TRBV5-1 and TRBJ1-1; D not certain. The CDR3 is 13 residues long. The ends were cut back, 0 bases at V and 8 bases at J, with 11 bases in the middle. Per the germline V gene, CDR1 is SGHRS and CDR2 is YFSETQ. In DNA, the CDR3 is TGCGCCAGCAGCTTGGTTGGGCCCGGGGAAGCTTTCTTT. This encodes CASSLVGPGEAFF. Complete variable domain (other parts from reference TRBV5-1 and TRBJ1-1): KAGVTQTPRYLIKTRGQQVTLSCSPISGHRSVSWYQQTPGQGLQFLFEYFSETQRNKGNFPGRFSGRQFSNSRSEMNVSTLELGDSALYLCASSLVGPGEAFFGQGTRLTVV.

CDR3 residues: CASSLARGNEQFF. CDR3 DNA sequence: TGTGCCAGCAGCTTGGCAAGGGGTAATGAGCAGTTCTTC. The rearrangement joins TRBV5-4 to TRBJ2-1, with a weak D call TRBD1 (5 bases). Germline V lookup: CDR1 SGHNT, CDR2 YYREEE (reference sequence). The CDR3 loop spans 13 amino acids. The V end lost 0 bases, the J end lost 7 bases, and 8 bases lay between the germline ends.

This chain uses TRBV7-8 with TRBJ2-7; 7 bases are a match to TRBD1. The V gene's germline CDR1 is SGHVS and CDR2 FQNEAQ. Losses at the gene ends were 1 base for V and 5 bases for J; bases not matched to a gene: 11. The CDR3 runs to 16 residues. As DNA, the CDR3 is TGTGCCAGCAGCTTAGGTTGGGATACAGGGGACAACGAGCAGTACGTC. It yields the protein CASSLGWDTGDNEQYV.

The rearrangement links TRBV5-1 to TRBJ2-5; D unclear. The ends were cut back, 1 base at V and 1 base at J, with 8 bases in the middle. Germline CDR1 and CDR2: SGHRS and YFSETQ. The CDR3 sequence is 14 residues long. CDR3: CASSLLGTQETQYF. For the CDR3, the DNA is TGCGCCAGCAGCTTGCTTGGTACCCAAGAGACCCAGTACTTC.

This clone was recorded a few times. This chain links TRBV11-2 with TRBJ2-1; D uncertain. The CDR3 spans 11 residues. CDR1 and CDR2 (germline): SGHAT, FQNNGV. V was pared by 2 bases and J by 7 bases, with 3 bases between. In DNA, the CDR3 is TGTGCCAGCAGCTTATTAAATGAGCAGTTCTTC. Protein product: CASSLLNEQFF. The full variable domain, with the rest looked up from reference TRBV11-2 and TRBJ2-1, is EAGVAQSPRYKIIEKRQSVAFWCNPISGHATLYWYQQILGQGPKLLIQFQNNGVVDDSQLPKDRFSAERLKGVDSTLKIQPAKLEDSAVYLCASSLLNEQFFGPGTRLTVL.

The V and J genes are TRBV11-2 and TRBJ2-7, with TRBD1 identical over 10 bases. CDR1 is SGHAT, CDR2 FQNNGV, per germline. J lost 3 bases, V lost 1 base, and 3 bases had no gene match. This CDR3 contains 15 residues. The CDR3 protein is CASSLAGTGDYEQYV. The DNA of the CDR3 is TGTGCCAGCAGCTTAGCCGGGACAGGGGACTACGAGCAGTACGTC.

The chain is built from TRBV19 and TRBJ1-4, with 10 positions matching TRBD1. The V gene's germline CDR1 is LNHDA and CDR2 SQIVND (reference sequence). V shed 6 bases and J 6 bases; nucleotides not matched to a gene: 7. There are 15 residues in the CDR3. CDR3 sequence reads: CASSPPGTGDEKLFF. The CDR3 DNA is TGTGCCAGTAGCCCTCCCGGGACAGGGGATGAAAAACTGTTTTTT. Looking up the rest from reference TRBV19 and TRBJ1-4 gives the full variable domain: DGGITQSPKYLFRKEGQNVTLSCEQNLNHDAMYWYRQDPGQGLRLIYYSQIVNDFQKGDIAEGYSVSREKKESFPLTVTSAQKNPTAFYLCASSPPGTGDEKLFFGSGTQLSVL.

The chain carries TRBV4-2 and TRBJ2-7, with a possible D match to TRBD1 (5 bases). Germline V gives CDR1 LGHNA, CDR2 YNFKEQ. The CDR3 runs to 17 residues. V was shortened by 0 bases and J by 2 bases, with 17 bases between the two germline ends. CDR3 sequence: CASSQDRSTRATYEQYF. CDR3 sequence (DNA): TGTGCCAGCAGCCAAGATAGGAGCACCAGGGCGACCTACGAGCAGTACTTC.

CDR3 protein: CASSSFLRGNTDTQYF. CDR3 bases: TGTGCCAGTAGTAGTTTTCTCAGGGGCAACACAGATACGCAGTATTTT. The chain is built from TRBV19 and TRBJ2-3; D might be TRBD1 (6 bases). V lost 4 bases and J 2 bases, leaving 16 bases between the germline ends. In germline, CDR1 is LNHDA, CDR2 SQIVND (reference sequence). The CDR3 is made up of 16 amino acids.

The chain carries TRBV13 and TRBJ2-2; D gene unclear. Germline V gene data show CDR1 as PRHDT and CDR2 as FYEKMQ (reference sequence). V lost 4 bases, J lost 4 bases, and 7 bases lay in between. The CDR3 has 13 residues. CDR3 nucleotides: TGTGCCAGCAGCTCAGGTGGCACCGGGGAGCTGTTTTTT. This encodes CASSSGGTGELFF.

The CDR3 reads CASRPPGYSGANVLTF. The CDR3 DNA is TGTGCCAGCAGGCCACCAGGGTACTCTGGGGCCAACGTCCTGACTTTC. V gene TRBV6-6 combines with J gene TRBJ2-6, with a weak D call TRBD1 (5 bases). The CDR3 consists of 16 residues. The germline CDR1 and CDR2 sequences are MNHNY and SVGAGI (reference sequence). V was cut by 6 bases and J by 0 bases, with 12 bases left in between.

The chain links TRBV11-3 to TRBJ2-1, with TRBD2 matching over 7 bases. Trimming removed 1 base from V and 5 bases from J; junction bases left unmatched: 5. The germline CDR1 and CDR2 sequences are SGHNT and YENEEA. The CDR3 has 15 amino acids. The CDR3 DNA follows: TGTGCCAGCAGCTTAGGGGGGGGGTCCAACAATGAGCAGTTCTTC. Its protein product is CASSLGGGSNNEQFF.

This chain joins TRBV28 and TRBJ1-2; D is uncertain. Germline-derived CDR1 and CDR2 are MDHEN and SYDVKM. The ends were cut back, 8 bases at V and 12 bases at J, with 22 bases in the middle. The CDR3 contains 13 residues. CDR3 amino acids: CASQAIGGQVDTF. DNA for the CDR3: TGTGCCAGCCAAGCCATAGGAGGGCAGGTCGACACCTTC.

The chain is built from TRBV4-2 and TRBJ1-4; D ambiguous. The V gene's germline CDR1 is LGHNA and CDR2 YNFKEQ. This CDR3 region has 14 residues. V was clipped by 6 bases and J by 8 bases, with 16 bases between them. The CDR3 is CASRAEAGQEKLFF. Here the CDR3 DNA reads TGTGCCAGCAGGGCCGAAGCTGGCCAGGAAAAACTGTTTTTT.

The chain joins TRBV2 to TRBJ1-3; the D is unclear. Germline V gene data show CDR1 as SNHLY and CDR2 as FYNNEI. The CDR3 contains 15 residues. V dropped 4 bases and J dropped 0 bases, with 10 bases sitting between them. The CDR3 here is CASSGTANSGNTIYF. For the CDR3, the DNA is TGTGCCAGCAGTGGAACGGCGAACTCTGGAAACACCATATATTTT.

Sample share makes this clone medium-sized. The chain links TRBV11-3 to TRBJ2-5; the match to TRBD1 covers 11 bases. The CDR3 is 16 amino acids. Germline V CDR1 and CDR2: SGHNT, YENEEA. Germline trimming cut 3 bases from V and 3 bases from J; bases unmatched to any gene: 6. CDR3 nucleotide sequence: TGTGCCAGCAGCTTGGGGACAGGGGGTGGTGAAGAGACCCAGTACTTC. It translates to CASSLGTGGGEETQYF. Full variable domain (missing parts from reference TRBV11-3 and TRBJ2-5): EAGVVQSPRYKIIEKKQPVAFWCNPISGHNTLYWYLQNLGQGPELLIRYENEEAVDDSQLPKDRFSAERLKGVDSTLKIQPAELGDSAVYLCASSLGTGGGEETQYFGPGTRLLVL.

The chain couples TRBV28 to TRBJ2-7; tentatively, D is TRBD1 (6 bases). CDR1 and CDR2 from the germline V gene are MDHEN and SYDVKM. The CDR3 sequence is 14 residues long. Trimming removed 4 bases at V and 3 bases at J, with 13 bases between. CDR3 nucleotide sequence: TGTGCCAGCAGTTCCCGGGACACCGACTACGAGCAGTACTTC. Translation: CASSSRDTDYEQYF.

The V call is TRBV7-9, the J call TRBJ2-6; perhaps TRBD1 as D (6 bases). This CDR3 spans 15 amino acids. With 7 bases removed from V and 0 bases from J, the gap between germline ends came to 10 bases. Germline CDR1 and CDR2: SEHNR and FQNEAQ (reference sequence). Here the CDR3 DNA reads TGTGCCAGCAATGGACAGTCCTCTGGGGCCAACGTCCTGACTTTC. Translating gives CASNGQSSGANVLTF.

The chain joins TRBV6-1 to TRBJ2-7; no reliable D call. The CDR3 sequence is 13 residues long. V dropped 0 bases and J dropped 3 bases, with 6 bases sitting between them. In germline, CDR1 is MNHNS, CDR2 SASEGT. CDR3 protein: CASSEAWVYEQYF. DNA for the CDR3: TGTGCCAGCAGTGAAGCCTGGGTCTACGAGCAGTACTTC.

This chain joins TRBV12-5 and TRBJ2-1, with 8 bases identical to TRBD1. V was clipped by 5 bases and J by 4 bases; unmatched bases: 13. Germline CDR1 and CDR2: LGHNT and FRNRAP. The CDR3 has 17 residues. The CDR3 region is CASGPTSAGGAYNEQFF. CDR3 DNA: TGTGCTAGTGGTCCTACCTCGGCAGGGGGCGCTTACAATGAGCAGTTCTTC.

The chain joins TRBV19 to TRBJ2-5; 8 bases are shared with TRBD1. The germline gives CDR1 LNHDA, CDR2 SQIVND (reference sequence). V was pared by 8 bases and J by 1 base, with 6 bases of the junction left unmatched. The CDR3 consists of 14 residues. CDR3 coding DNA: TGTGCCAGTTCAGGGGGCGCGGGCCAAGAGACCCAGTACTTC. This gives the protein CASSGGAGQETQYF.

V usage is TRBV19 and J usage is TRBJ1-5, with 10 nucleotides matching TRBD1. V dropped 6 bases and J dropped 0; count of bases not matched to a gene: 11. This CDR3 comprises 18 residues. From germline, CDR1 is LNHDA and CDR2 SQIVND (reference sequence). The DNA for the CDR3 is TGTGCCAGTAGAAACGACAGGGGGCGTGATTTTAGCAATCAGCCCCAGCATTTT. Its translation is CASRNDRGRDFSNQPQHF.